What follows are 14 T cell receptor beta chains derived from one specimen sequenced in a study of cytomegalovirus exposure and HLA in healthy donors. Primers: 60 Vbeta forward and 13 Jbeta reverse. The assay was immunoSEQ multiplex PCR, and TCRdb's table has in-frame clones only and misses some. Of roughly 130,000 clones in the sample, 88% are singletons; the top ten hold around 0.5%. The sample consisted of PBMCs. The receptors stem from a woman between 40 and 50 years old in good health and CMV-seronegative.

This chain joins TRBV7-2 and TRBJ2-3; 7 bases map to TRBD2. V lost 0 bases, J lost 12 bases, and 6 bases stayed unmatched. The V gene's germline CDR1 is SGHTA and CDR2 FQGNSA. The CDR3 runs to 13 residues. Here the CDR3 DNA reads TGTGCCAGCAGCTTAGCGGGGGGGGACTCTCAGTATTTT. This codes for CASSLAGGDSQYF.

The rearrangement links TRBV5-4 to TRBJ2-3, with 7 bases aligning to TRBD2. Per the germline V gene, CDR1 is SGHNT and CDR2 is YYREEE (reference sequence). The CDR3 is 15 residues long. After removal of 0 bases from V and 0 bases from J, the junction contained 1 base not matched to a gene. The CDR3 DNA reads as TGTGCCAGCAGCTTGGATAGCGGGAGCACAGATACGCAGTATTTT. It is translated as CASSLDSGSTDTQYF.

The chain has TRBV6-5 and TRBJ2-2, with D hard to call. CDR3 length: 14 amino acids. Deletions cut 0 bases from V and 1 base from J, with 3 bases between. Germline lookup yields CDR1 MNHEY and CDR2 SVGAGI. This chain's CDR3 is CASSYSMNTGELFF. For the CDR3, the DNA is TGTGCCAGCAGTTACTCCATGAACACCGGGGAGCTGTTTTTT.

The genes are TRBV7-9 and TRBJ2-3; weak D call: TRBD1 (5 bases). V lost 5 bases and J lost 4, with 10 bases in between. Per the germline V gene, CDR1 is SEHNR and CDR2 is FQNEAQ (reference sequence). This CDR3 region has 13 residues. The CDR3 protein is CASSQSGSDTQYF. In DNA, the CDR3 is TGTGCCAGCAGCCAATCAGGGTCAGATACGCAGTATTTT.

The CDR3 reads CAWSVISPGVGGELFF. The CDR3 nucleotides are TGTGCCTGGAGTGTAATTTCCCCAGGGGTGGGCGGGGAGCTGTTTTTT. The J gene is TRBJ2-2, the V gene TRBV30; perhaps TRBD1 as D (6 bases). V lost 0 bases and J 7 bases, leaving 18 bases between the germline ends. The CDR3 spans 16 residues. In germline, CDR1 is GTSNPN, CDR2 SVGIG (reference sequence).

Of note for this clone: At one end the junction does not follow the germline gene, possibly because of a read error. The chain is built from TRBV11-3 and TRBJ2-7; TRBD1 agrees at 9 bases. CDR1 and CDR2 (germline): SGHNT, YENEEA. This CDR3 region has 13 residues. The CDR3 here is CASSFNFATGGDF. As DNA, the CDR3 is TGTGCCAGCAGCTTTAATTTCGCGACAGGGGGTGACTTC.

V gene TRBV2 combines with J gene TRBJ2-1; D is unclear. Germline lookup yields CDR1 SNHLY and CDR2 FYNNEI. Trimming pared 6 bases from V and 2 bases from J, leaving 11 bases between. The CDR3 contains 14 residues. CDR3 loop: CASSALSTYNEQFF. The CDR3 DNA is TGTGCCAGCAGCGCTCTATCTACCTACAATGAGCAGTTCTTC.

The V call is TRBV28, the J call TRBJ2-5; 12 bases line up with TRBD1. The V gene's germline CDR1 is MDHEN and CDR2 SYDVKM. This CDR3 region has 15 residues. V trimming: 4 bases; J trimming: 5 bases; junction bases outside the gene matches: 5. The CDR3 region is CASSSGQGAGETQYF. The CDR3 nucleotides read TGTGCCAGCAGTTCGGGACAGGGGGCGGGGGAGACCCAGTACTTC.

This sequence joins TRBV6-5 and TRBJ2-5, with D possibly being TRBD2 (6 bases). Trimming pared 3 bases from V and 1 base from J, leaving 9 bases between. The CDR3 is 14 amino acids. CDR1 is MNHEY and CDR2 is SVGAGI in the germline V gene. The CDR3 DNA is TGTGCCAGCAGTTATCTAGCGTCCCAAGAGACCCAGTACTTC. Protein product: CASSYLASQETQYF.

V gene TRBV2 combines with J gene TRBJ1-6, with a weak D call TRBD1 (5 bases). This CDR3 has 13 residues. Trimming removed 6 bases at V and 7 bases at J, with 10 bases between. Germline CDR1 reads SNHLY; CDR2 reads FYNNEI. In nucleotides, the CDR3 is TGTGCCAGCAGCCCAGGGCCGAATTCACCCCTCCACTTT. Protein: CASSPGPNSPLHF.

J is TRBJ2-6 and V is TRBV5-1; TRBD1 matches 9 bases. With 4 bases clipped from V and 2 bases from J, the junction kept 10 bases outside the gene matches. Germline assignment: CDR1 SGHRS and CDR2 YFSETQ. This CDR3 comprises 18 residues. This CDR3 reads CASSAPGQGDPGANVLTF. The CDR3 DNA sequence: TGCGCCAGCAGCGCCCCGGGACAGGGAGATCCTGGGGCCAACGTCCTGACTTTC. The full variable domain, in which reference TRBV5-1 and TRBJ2-6 provide the parts outside the CDR3, is KAGVTQTPRYLIKTRGQQVTLSCSPISGHRSVSWYQQTPGQGLQFLFEYFSETQRNKGNFPGRFSGRQFSNSRSEMNVSTLELGDSALYLCASSAPGQGDPGANVLTFGAGSRLTVL.

The gene calls are TRBV28 and TRBJ1-2; unclear D gene. CDR1 MDHEN and CDR2 SYDVKM come from the germline V gene. Trimming stripped 5 bases from V and 4 bases from J, with 8 bases between. The CDR3 consists of 12 residues. CDR3 nucleotide sequence: TGTGCCAGCAGTCAAGAGGGCTATGGCTACACCTTC. Its protein is CASSQEGYGYTF.

The rearrangement joins TRBV7-2 to TRBJ1-4; 7 bases fit TRBD1. Germline CDR1 is SGHTA and CDR2 is FQGNSA. The CDR3 runs to 15 residues. The J segment lost 8 bases and the V segment lost 5 bases, leaving 11 bases of the junction unmatched. CDR3 in amino acids: CASSVLQGSSEKLFF. In nucleotides, the CDR3 is TGTGCCAGCAGCGTCTTACAGGGGAGTTCGGAAAAACTGTTTTTT. The variable domain in full, with the rest retrieved from reference TRBV7-2 and TRBJ1-4, is GAGVSQSPSNKVTEKGKDVELRCDPISGHTALYWYRQSLGQGLEFLIYFQGNSAPDKSGLPSDRFSAERTGGSVSTLTIQRTQQEDSAVYLCASSVLQGSSEKLFFGSGTQLSVL.

V gene TRBV18 combines with J gene TRBJ1-5; 8 positions match TRBD1. V trimming: 8 bases; J trimming: 3 bases; junction bases outside the gene matches: 6. CDR1 is KGHSH and CDR2 is LQKENI in the germline V gene. CDR3 length equals 14 residues. The DNA of the CDR3 is TGTGCCAGCCCCCCGACAGGGGCCAATCAGCCCCAGCATTTT. It codes for CASPPTGANQPQHF. The full variable domain, its missing parts supplied by reference TRBV18 and TRBJ1-5, is NAGVMQNPRHLVRRRGQEARLRCSPMKGHSHVYWYRQLPEEGLKFMVYLQKENIIDESGMPKERFSAEFPKEGPSILRIQQVVRGDSAAYFCASPPTGANQPQHFGDGTRLSIL.